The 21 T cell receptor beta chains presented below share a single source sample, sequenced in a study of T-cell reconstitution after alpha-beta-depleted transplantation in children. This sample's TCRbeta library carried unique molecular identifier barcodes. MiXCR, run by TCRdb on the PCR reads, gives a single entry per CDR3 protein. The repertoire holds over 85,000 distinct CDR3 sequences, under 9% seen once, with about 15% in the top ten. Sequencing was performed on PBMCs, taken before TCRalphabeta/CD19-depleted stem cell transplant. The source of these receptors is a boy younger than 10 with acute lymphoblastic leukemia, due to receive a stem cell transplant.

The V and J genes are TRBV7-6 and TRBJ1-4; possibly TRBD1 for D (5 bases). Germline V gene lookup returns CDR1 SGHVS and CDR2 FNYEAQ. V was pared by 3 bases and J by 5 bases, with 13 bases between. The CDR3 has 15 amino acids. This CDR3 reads CASSFQGFINEKLFF. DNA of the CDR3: TGTGCCAGCAGCTTTCAGGGCTTCATAAATGAAAAACTGTTTTTT.

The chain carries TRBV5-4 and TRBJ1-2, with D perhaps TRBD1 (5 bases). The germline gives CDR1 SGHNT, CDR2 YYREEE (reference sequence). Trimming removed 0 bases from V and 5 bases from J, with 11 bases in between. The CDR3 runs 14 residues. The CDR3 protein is CASSLEQKGYGYTF. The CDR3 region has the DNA TGTGCCAGCAGCTTGGAACAGAAGGGGTATGGCTACACCTTC.

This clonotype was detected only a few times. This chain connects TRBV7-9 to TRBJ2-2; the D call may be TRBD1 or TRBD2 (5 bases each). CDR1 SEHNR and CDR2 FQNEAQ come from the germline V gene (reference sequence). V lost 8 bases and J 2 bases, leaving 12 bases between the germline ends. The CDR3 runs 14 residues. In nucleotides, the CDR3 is TGTGCCAGCGGGGCTAGCTCCAACACCGGGGAGCTGTTTTTT. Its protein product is CASGASSNTGELFF.

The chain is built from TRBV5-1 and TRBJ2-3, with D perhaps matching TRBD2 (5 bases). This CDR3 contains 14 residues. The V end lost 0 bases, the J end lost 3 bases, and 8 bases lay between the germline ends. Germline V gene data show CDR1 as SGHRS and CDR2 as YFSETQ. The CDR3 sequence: CASSLGGATDTQYF. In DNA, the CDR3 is TGCGCCAGCAGCTTGGGGGGAGCAACAGATACGCAGTATTTT.

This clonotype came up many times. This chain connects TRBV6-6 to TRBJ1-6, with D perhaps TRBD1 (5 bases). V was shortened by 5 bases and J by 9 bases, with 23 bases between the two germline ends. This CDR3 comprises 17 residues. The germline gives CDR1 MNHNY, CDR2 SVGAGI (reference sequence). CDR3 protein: CASSRTGGGDRGSPLHF. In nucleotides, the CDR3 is TGTGCCAGCAGTAGAACCGGGGGAGGTGATAGGGGTTCACCCCTCCACTTT.

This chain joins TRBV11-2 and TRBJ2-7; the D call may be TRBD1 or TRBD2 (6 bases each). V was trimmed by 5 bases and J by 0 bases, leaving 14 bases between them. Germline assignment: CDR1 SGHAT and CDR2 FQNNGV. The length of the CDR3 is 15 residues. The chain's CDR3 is CASSRGASYSYEQYF. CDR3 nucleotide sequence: TGTGCCAGCAGCAGGGGGGCTAGCTACTCCTACGAGCAGTACTTC.

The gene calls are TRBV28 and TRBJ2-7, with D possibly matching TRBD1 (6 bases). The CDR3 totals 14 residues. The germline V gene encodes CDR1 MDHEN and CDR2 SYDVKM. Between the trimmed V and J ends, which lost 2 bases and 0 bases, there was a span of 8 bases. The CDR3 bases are TGTGCCAGCAGTTTACCGGGACACTCCTACGAGCAGTACTTC. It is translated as CASSLPGHSYEQYF.

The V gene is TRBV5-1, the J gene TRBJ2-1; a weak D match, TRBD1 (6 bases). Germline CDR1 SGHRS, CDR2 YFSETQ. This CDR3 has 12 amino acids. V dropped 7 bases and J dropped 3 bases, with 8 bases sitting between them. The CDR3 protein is CASQQGYNEQFF. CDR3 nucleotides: TGCGCCAGCCAACAGGGCTACAATGAGCAGTTCTTC.

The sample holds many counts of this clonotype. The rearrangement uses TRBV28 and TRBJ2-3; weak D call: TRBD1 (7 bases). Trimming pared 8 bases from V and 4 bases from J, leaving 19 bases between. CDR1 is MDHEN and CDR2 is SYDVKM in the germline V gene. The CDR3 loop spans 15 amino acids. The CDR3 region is CASPRQTGRPDTQYF. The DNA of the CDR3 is TGTGCCAGCCCCCGACAGACAGGGAGGCCAGATACGCAGTATTTT. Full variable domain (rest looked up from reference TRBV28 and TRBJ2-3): DVKVTQSSRYLVKRTGEKVFLECVQDMDHENMFWYRQDPGLGLRLIYFSYDVKMKEKGDIPEGYSVSREKKERFSLILESASTNQTSMYLCASPRQTGRPDTQYFGPGTRLTVL.

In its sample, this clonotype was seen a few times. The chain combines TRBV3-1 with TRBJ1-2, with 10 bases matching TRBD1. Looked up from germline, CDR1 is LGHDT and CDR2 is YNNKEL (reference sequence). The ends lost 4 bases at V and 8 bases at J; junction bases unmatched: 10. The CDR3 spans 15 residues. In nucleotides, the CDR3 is TGTGCCAGCAGCCCGGGACAGGGGTCCCCTTGGGGCTACACCTTC. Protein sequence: CASSPGQGSPWGYTF.

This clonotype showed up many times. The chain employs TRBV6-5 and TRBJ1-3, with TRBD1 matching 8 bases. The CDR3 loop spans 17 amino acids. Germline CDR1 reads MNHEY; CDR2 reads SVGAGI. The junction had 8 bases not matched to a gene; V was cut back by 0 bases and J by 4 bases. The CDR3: CASSYSAQGVKGNTIYF. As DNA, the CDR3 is TGTGCCAGCAGTTACTCTGCACAGGGGGTTAAAGGAAACACCATATATTTT.

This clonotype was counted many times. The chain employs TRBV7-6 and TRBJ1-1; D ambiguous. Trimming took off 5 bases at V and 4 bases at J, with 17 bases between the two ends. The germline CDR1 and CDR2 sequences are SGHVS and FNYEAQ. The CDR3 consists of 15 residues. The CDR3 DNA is TGTGCCAGCAGCCTCCGAGGCGGCTCGACCACTGAAGCTTTCTTT. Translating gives CASSLRGGSTTEAFF.

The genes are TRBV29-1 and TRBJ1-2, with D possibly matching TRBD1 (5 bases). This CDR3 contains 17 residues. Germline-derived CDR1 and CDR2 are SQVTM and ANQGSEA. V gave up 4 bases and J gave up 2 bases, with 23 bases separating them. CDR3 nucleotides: TGCAGCGTTGGCGGGTCCCTACGGCAGGGAGCGAACTATGGCTACACCTTC. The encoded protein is CSVGGSLRQGANYGYTF.

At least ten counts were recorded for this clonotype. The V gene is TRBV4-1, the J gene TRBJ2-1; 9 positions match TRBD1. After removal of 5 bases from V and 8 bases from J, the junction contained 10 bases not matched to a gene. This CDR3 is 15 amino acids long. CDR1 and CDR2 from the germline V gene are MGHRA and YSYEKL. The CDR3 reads CASSYTGGQGYEQFF. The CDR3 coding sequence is TGCGCCAGCAGCTATACAGGGGGCCAGGGGTATGAGCAGTTCTTC.

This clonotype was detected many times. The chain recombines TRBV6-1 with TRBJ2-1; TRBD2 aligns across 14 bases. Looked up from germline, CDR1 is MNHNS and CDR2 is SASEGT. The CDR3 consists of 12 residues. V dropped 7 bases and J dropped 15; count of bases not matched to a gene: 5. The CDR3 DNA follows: TGTGCCAGCACCGGACTAGCGGGGGGTTCGTTCTTC. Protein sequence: CASTGLAGGSFF.

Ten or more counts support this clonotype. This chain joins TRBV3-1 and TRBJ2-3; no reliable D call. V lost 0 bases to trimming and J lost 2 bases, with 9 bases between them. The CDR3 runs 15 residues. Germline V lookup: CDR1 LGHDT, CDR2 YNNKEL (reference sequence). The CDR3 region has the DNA TGTGCCAGCAGCCAAGAGTCACTACTCACAGATACGCAGTATTTT. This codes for CASSQESLLTDTQYF.

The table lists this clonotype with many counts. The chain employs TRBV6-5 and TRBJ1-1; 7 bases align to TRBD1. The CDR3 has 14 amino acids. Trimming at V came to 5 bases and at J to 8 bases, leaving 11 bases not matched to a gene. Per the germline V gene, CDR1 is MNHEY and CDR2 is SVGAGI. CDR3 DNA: TGTGCCAGCAGTCCGTGGGACAGTTCAAGGGAAGCTTTCTTT. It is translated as CASSPWDSSREAFF.

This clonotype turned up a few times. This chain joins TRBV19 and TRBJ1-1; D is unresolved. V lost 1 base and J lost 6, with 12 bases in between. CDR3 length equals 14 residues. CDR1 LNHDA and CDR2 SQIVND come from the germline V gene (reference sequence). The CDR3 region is CASSIGGGTAEAFF. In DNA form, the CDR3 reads TGTGCCAGTAGTATAGGGGGAGGAACAGCTGAAGCTTTCTTT.

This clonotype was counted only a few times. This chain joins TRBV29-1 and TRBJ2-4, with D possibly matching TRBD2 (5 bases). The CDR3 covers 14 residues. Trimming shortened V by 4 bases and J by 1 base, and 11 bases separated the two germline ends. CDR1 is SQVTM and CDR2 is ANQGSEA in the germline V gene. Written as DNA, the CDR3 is TGCAGCGTTGGCCCCTCGGGGGCCAAAAACATTCAGTACTTC. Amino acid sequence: CSVGPSGAKNIQYF.

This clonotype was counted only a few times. In DNA, the CDR3 is TGTGCCAGCAGTTACTCAGGCTCACCCCTCCACTTT. Amino acids: CASSYSGSPLHF. This chain uses TRBV6-5 with TRBJ1-6; D is ambiguous. Germline loops: CDR1 MNHEY, CDR2 SVGAGI. V was pared by 0 bases and J by 10 bases, with 4 bases between. This CDR3 spans 12 amino acids.

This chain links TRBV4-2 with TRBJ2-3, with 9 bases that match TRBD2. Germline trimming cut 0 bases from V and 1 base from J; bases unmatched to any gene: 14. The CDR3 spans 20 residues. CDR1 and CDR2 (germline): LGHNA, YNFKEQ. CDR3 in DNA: TGTGCCAGCAGCCAAGAAACCGGTAGCGGGGGACCCCTCCGCACAGATACGCAGTATTTT. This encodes CASSQETGSGGPLRTDTQYF.